This TCR beta chain originates from a study of cytomegalovirus exposure and HLA in healthy donors. Germline CDR1 and CDR2: SGHRS and YFSETQ. The V segment lost 1 base and the J segment 2 bases; nucleotides outside the gene matches: 5. The CDR3 is 16 residues long. PCR involved 60 Vbeta and 13 Jbeta primers. The protocol was immunoSEQ multiplex PCR, while the TCRdb copy is restricted to in-frame clones and leaves out a portion. Of some 180,000 clones in the sample, around 85% were seen once. Specimen: PBMCs. The chain combines TRBV5-1 with TRBJ2-3; 9 nucleotides line up with TRBD2. This receptor was obtained from a woman aged 45-60 years in good health and CMV-seronegative. The CDR3 here is CASSLRPSGNTDTQYF. The CDR3 nucleotides are TGCGCCAGCAGCTTGAGGCCTAGCGGGAACACAGATACGCAGTATTTT.